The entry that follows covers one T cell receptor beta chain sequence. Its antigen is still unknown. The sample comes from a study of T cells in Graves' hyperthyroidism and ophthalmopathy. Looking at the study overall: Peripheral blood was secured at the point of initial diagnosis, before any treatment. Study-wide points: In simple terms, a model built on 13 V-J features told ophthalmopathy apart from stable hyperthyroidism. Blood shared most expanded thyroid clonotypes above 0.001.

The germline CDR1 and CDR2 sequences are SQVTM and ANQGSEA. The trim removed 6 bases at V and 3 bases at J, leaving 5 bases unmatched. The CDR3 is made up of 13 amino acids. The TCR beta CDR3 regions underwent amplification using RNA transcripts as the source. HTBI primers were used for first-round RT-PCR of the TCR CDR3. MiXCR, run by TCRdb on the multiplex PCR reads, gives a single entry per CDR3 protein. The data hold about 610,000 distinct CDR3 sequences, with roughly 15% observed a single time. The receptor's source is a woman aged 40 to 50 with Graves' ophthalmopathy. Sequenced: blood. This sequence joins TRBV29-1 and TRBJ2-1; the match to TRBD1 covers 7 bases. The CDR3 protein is CSVRDSDYNEQFF. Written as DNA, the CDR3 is TGCAGCGTCCGGGACAGCGACTACAATGAGCAGTTCTTC.